What follows describes a single TCR beta chain. The data originate from a study of blood T cell repertoires in COVID-19. Method: immunoSEQ multiplex PCR; TCRdb's copy keeps in-frame clones and lacks some. The sample lists tens of thousands of clones; less than 85% were seen once. The TCR comes from a human donor in a cohort sampled during active COVID-19. What was sequenced was peripheral blood.

CDR3 DNA: TGTGCCAGCAGCGGTTCTTGGGGGACAGACTACAATGAGCAGTTCTTC. It codes for CASSGSWGTDYNEQFF. This chain connects TRBV7-8 to TRBJ2-1; 7 nucleotides match TRBD1. The CDR3 extends over 16 amino acids. Germline assignment: CDR1 SGHVS and CDR2 FQNEAQ. V shed 5 bases, J shed 3 bases, and the junction held 10 bases outside the gene matches.